This TCR beta chain was obtained from a study of blood T cell repertoires in COVID-19 (dated by TCRdb to the early 2020s). Turning to the overall study: Samples covering the acute and convalescent phases of COVID-19 were provided by collaborators in the United States, Italy and Spain. The prospective study material was composed of cDNA or gDNA derived from T cells, B-cell-depleted T cells, or PBMCs. The dataset comprised deeply sampled blood TCRbeta repertoires from subjects exposed to, actively infected with, or recovered from COVID-19. The repertoires were made available in a free public database intended to serve as a resource for research on the immune response to SARS-CoV-2. Samples were obtained from the ongoing ImmuneRACE study (first 160 participants) and from about 1,300 subjects provided by 6 global collaborators. The sample metadata nearly always contained a de-identified subject ID, COVID-19 status, age in years and sex. Where available, HLA class I and class II types were obtained from metadata supplied by the sample provider rather than from assay-based typing. The investigation overall reported the following: The amount of clinical and demographic metadata varied by source and participant and was provided uncurated.

TCRbeta CDR3 regions were amplified from genomic DNA by means of the immunoSEQ Assay, a bias-controlled multiplex PCR. In the original analysis: Within the assay, amplification of reference gene primers was used to estimate how many nucleated cells each sample contained. Sequence reads were collapsed and filtered to measure the absolute abundance of every unique TCRbeta CDR3 rearrangement. Productive Simpson clonality was computed per sample as the square root of Simpson's diversity index over productive rearrangements. TCRdb obtained this table from immuneACCESS and retained in-frame rearrangements with V and J assigned. These tables miss some clones; where compared with another copy, unresolved V genes account for less than half of the shortfall, and the remainder is unexplained. V, J and clone size derive from that table, while D and trimming were established from the DNA sequence. The table for this sample lists more than 70,000 clones; approximately 86% of them were counted only once. The ten largest clones capture about 7.7% of the sample.

Whole blood was collected in K2EDTA tubes by collaborating institutions according to the institutions' own protocols. Collaborator samples were shipped for TCRbeta analysis as frozen whole blood, isolated PBMCs, or DNA extracted from either sample type. V has 0 bases trimmed and J has 7 bases trimmed; junction bases matching no gene number 8. The CDR3 has 16 amino acids, counting the end cysteine and phenylalanine. Of all the DNA, just the CDR3 is kept, 48 bases in frame from base 1. The CDR1 and CDR2 encoded by the germline V gene are MNHEY and SVGEGT. Remarks on this clone: It has no known antigen specificity. No much larger clone is present one base from it, and per-base qualities are unavailable.

The TCR originated in a man in his fifties or sixties with acute or convalescent COVID-19. Sequences were obtained from peripheral blood. The chain is encoded by TRBV6-2 or TRBV6-3 joined to TRBJ1-2, with 10 central nucleotides matching TRBD1. In nucleotides, the sequence is TGTGCCAGCAGTTACTCCCTGACAGGGGGCATCCCTGGCTACACCTTC. Its translation is CASSYSLTGGIPGYTF.